The 26 T cell receptor beta chains given below trace back to one sample, sequenced in a study of T cells in Graves' hyperthyroidism and ophthalmopathy. TCR beta CDR3 region amplification was performed from RNA transcripts. Using the HTBI primer set, a first-round RT-PCR was run on the TCR CDR3. In TCRdb, the multiplex PCR reads were re-called with MiXCR into one record per CDR3 protein. The sample has 750,000 to 950,000 distinct CDR3 sequences, roughly 40% seen once. Sequencing was performed on blood. All receptors come from a man aged 18 to 29 with Graves' hyperthyroidism.

The chain links TRBV7-8 to TRBJ2-7; maybe TRBD2 (5 bases). CDR1 and CDR2 from the germline V gene are SGHVS and FQNEAQ. Deletions cut 1 base from V and 6 bases from J, with 10 bases between. The CDR3 is 13 residues long. For the CDR3, the DNA is TGTGCCAGCAGCTTAGGGAAGGCGGGCGAGCAGTACTTC. It translates to CASSLGKAGEQYF. The variable domain in full, completed from reference TRBV7-8 and TRBJ2-7, reads GAGVSQSPRYKVAKRGQDVALRCDPISGHVSLFWYQQALGQGPEFLTYFQNEAQLDKSGLPSDRFFAERPEGSVSTLKIQRTQQEDSAVYLCASSLGKAGEQYFGPGTRLTVT.

This CDR3 is CSAPSTYEQYF. CDR3 DNA: TGCAGTGCGCCTTCCACCTACGAGCAGTACTTC. The chain joins TRBV20-1 to TRBJ2-7; no reliable D call. CDR3 length: 11 residues. Germline loops: CDR1 DFQATT, CDR2 SNEGSKA (reference sequence). V was shortened by 6 bases and J by 2 bases, with 8 bases between the two germline ends.

For this clonotype: A much larger clonotype is one base distant, so this may be a read error. The gene calls are TRBV10-3 and TRBJ2-2; perhaps TRBD2 as D (5 bases). The length of the CDR3 is 13 residues. The germline CDR1 and CDR2 sequences are ENHRY and SYGVKD. Here the CDR3 DNA reads TGTGTCACCCTCGGAGGGAACACCGGGGAGCTGTTTTTT. It is translated as CVTLGGNTGELFF.

This rearrangement joins TRBV10-3 to TRBJ1-4; tentatively, D is TRBD1 (6 bases). The CDR3 runs 14 residues. Germline CDR1 is ENHRY and CDR2 is SYGVKD. V lost 6 bases and J lost 6, with 14 bases in between. DNA for the CDR3: TGTGCCATCAGAGGATCTAAGGGGGATGAAAAACTGTTTTTT. Translation: CAIRGSKGDEKLFF.

The J gene is TRBJ2-7, the V gene TRBV4-1; D gene ambiguous. Trimming stripped 1 base from V and 5 bases from J, with 9 bases between. Germline V gives CDR1 MGHRA, CDR2 YSYEKL. The CDR3 runs 13 residues. CDR3 region: CASSQGDPNEQYF. The DNA for the CDR3 is TGCGCCAGCAGCCAAGGGGATCCCAACGAGCAGTACTTC.

The chain joins TRBV29-1 to TRBJ1-2; D not certain. The V gene's germline CDR1 is SQVTM and CDR2 ANQGSEA. This CDR3 contains 13 residues. Trimming shortened V by 8 bases and J by 2 bases, and 15 bases separated the two germline ends. The CDR3: CSSIDGKNYGYTF. CDR3 in DNA: TGCAGCTCAATAGACGGGAAAAACTATGGCTACACCTTC.

This clonotype was seen a handful of times. Written as DNA, the CDR3 is TGTGCCAGCAAGAACTCCGAAGGTGCCCGGTACCATTCACCCCTCCACTTT. Protein: CASKNSEGARYHSPLHF. V is TRBV2 and J is TRBJ1-6; D is unclear. Trimming took off 7 bases at V and 8 bases at J, with 24 bases between the two ends. The CDR3 is made up of 17 amino acids. Germline CDR1 and CDR2: SNHLY and FYNNEI.

With regard to this clonotype: Given a much more abundant clone one base away, this may be a read error. The final CDR3 position lacks the conserved phenylalanine or tryptophan, pointing to a likely read error. The J gene is TRBJ1-1, the V gene TRBV20-1; 8 positions agree with TRBD1. Germline CDR1 is DFQATT and CDR2 is SNEGSKA (reference sequence). The CDR3 is 15 residues long. V was clipped by 0 bases and J by 4 bases; unmatched bases: 7. CDR3 residues: CSARDLRGQSTEAFL. CDR3 nucleotides: TGCAGTGCTAGAGATCTCAGGGGGCAGAGCACTGAAGCTTTCCTT.

The chain is built from TRBV12-3 or TRBV12-4 and TRBJ2-5; D unclear. V lost 8 bases and J 3 bases, leaving 13 bases between the germline ends. CDR3 length: 13 amino acids. Written as DNA, the CDR3 is TGTGCCAGCCGACACTCGTCGAAAGAGACCCAGTACTTC. This codes for CASRHSSKETQYF.

This clonotype was found a few times. V is TRBV29-1 and J is TRBJ1-1, with TRBD1 as a possible D gene (6 bases). Germline V gene data show CDR1 as SQVTM and CDR2 as ANQGSEA. Trimming took off 4 bases at V and 10 bases at J, with 16 bases between the two ends. The CDR3 has 12 residues. CDR3 DNA sequence: TGCAGCGTTGTGTCAGGGGAGGTTGCAGCTTTCTTT. It encodes CSVVSGEVAAFF.

This clonotype was detected only a few times. The chain carries TRBV4-1 and TRBJ2-5; D tentatively fits TRBD1 or TRBD2 (5 bases each). The CDR3 totals 14 residues. V was trimmed by 3 bases and J by 1 base, leaving 9 bases between them. The germline V gene has CDR1 MGHRA and CDR2 YSYEKL. The CDR3 here is CASSHPGTQETQYF. DNA for the CDR3: TGCGCCAGCAGCCACCCCGGGACCCAAGAGACCCAGTACTTC.

V is TRBV12-5 and J is TRBJ2-5; a weak D match, TRBD2 (6 bases). CDR1 is LGHNT and CDR2 is FRNRAP in the germline V gene. Trimming took off 1 base at V and 5 bases at J, with 8 bases between the two ends. The CDR3 runs to 13 residues. CDR3: CASGLGTTETQYF. Here the CDR3 DNA reads TGTGCTAGTGGTTTGGGGACTACGGAGACCCAGTACTTC.

This clonotype showed up many times. J is TRBJ1-5 and V is TRBV20-1; 7 bases are a match to TRBD1. J lost 7 bases, V lost 5 bases, and 11 bases had no gene match. CDR3 length: 14 amino acids. CDR1 and CDR2 (germline): DFQATT, SNEGSKA (reference sequence). CDR3 sequence reads: CSAGGQLIGQPQHF. CDR3 DNA sequence: TGCAGTGCTGGGGGACAGCTTATCGGGCAGCCCCAGCATTTT.

This clonotype appeared once. The chain uses TRBV10-3 and TRBJ1-2, with TRBD1 as a possible D gene (5 bases). V was trimmed by 0 bases and J by 4 bases, leaving 15 bases between them. CDR3 length: 16 residues. Germline V gives CDR1 ENHRY, CDR2 SYGVKD. The CDR3 protein is CAISESTGAGTYGYTF. As DNA, the CDR3 is TGTGCCATCAGTGAGTCGACCGGGGCAGGAACCTATGGCTACACCTTC.

Concerning this clonotype itself: Because it lacks the conserved phenylalanine or tryptophan at the end, this CDR3 is likely a read error. This chain uses TRBV2 with TRBJ2-7; D is possibly TRBD1 or TRBD2 (5 bases each). Germline loops: CDR1 SNHLY, CDR2 FYNNEI. The V end lost 7 bases, the J end lost 2 bases, and 15 bases lay between the germline ends. The CDR3 covers 14 residues. CDR3 coding DNA: TGTGCCAGCATGCTGGGACGGCTCGCCTACGAGCAGTACCTC. Its translation is CASMLGRLAYEQYL.

This clonotype showed up many times. The V gene is TRBV2, the J gene TRBJ1-1; D gene unclear. V was cut by 6 bases and J by 6 bases, with 8 bases left in between. The CDR3 is 11 amino acids. Germline lookup yields CDR1 SNHLY and CDR2 FYNNEI. CDR3 sequence (DNA): TGTGCCAGCAGCCGGCACTCTGAAGCTTTCTTT. It specifies CASSRHSEAFF. Filled out from reference TRBV2 and TRBJ1-1, the complete variable domain reads EPEVTQTPSHQVTQMGQEVILRCVPISNHLYFYWYRQILGQKVEFLVSFYNNEISEKSEIFDDQFSVERPDGSNFTLKIRSTKLEDSAMYFCASSRHSEAFFGQGTRLTVV.

J is TRBJ2-2 and V is TRBV7-2, with D unresolved. Trimming stripped 5 bases from V and 7 bases from J, with 17 bases between. The CDR3 totals 15 residues. Germline V gene sequence: CDR1 SGHTA, CDR2 FQGNSA. The chain's CDR3 is CASSLRSSLSGELFF. In nucleotides, the CDR3 is TGTGCCAGCAGCCTACGTTCGAGTCTTAGCGGGGAGCTGTTTTTT.

This clonotype was counted a single time. The CDR3 is CASSEAPRRRTNTEAFF. The CDR3 bases are TGTGCCAGCAGTGAAGCACCGAGACGACGGACGAACACTGAAGCTTTCTTT. The V gene is TRBV25-1, the J gene TRBJ1-1; no clear D. CDR1 is MGHDK and CDR2 is SYGVNS in the germline V gene. With 2 bases removed from V and 1 base from J, the gap between germline ends came to 17 bases. The CDR3 is made up of 17 amino acids.

This clonotype was counted ten times or more. This chain joins TRBV5-1 and TRBJ1-1, with 7 positions matching TRBD1. CDR3 length: 12 residues. Germline V gene lookup returns CDR1 SGHRS and CDR2 YFSETQ. V gave up 6 bases and J gave up 3 bases; unmatched junction bases: 2. The CDR3 bases are TGCGCCAGCAACACAGGGGACACTGAAGCTTTCTTT. It codes for CASNTGDTEAFF.

This clonotype was seen at least ten times. The chain links TRBV19 to TRBJ1-1; the D is unclear. This CDR3 region has 13 residues. The germline V gene encodes CDR1 LNHDA and CDR2 SQIVND (reference sequence). V gave up 7 bases and J gave up 1 base, with 10 bases separating them. The CDR3 loop is CASTLRQNTEAFF. In nucleotides, the CDR3 is TGTGCCAGTACCCTGAGACAGAACACTGAAGCTTTCTTT.

Remarks on this clonotype: At one end, the junction sequence differs from germline, possibly due to a read error. In DNA, the CDR3 is TGTGCCAGCAGTAGGACACCCATCTCTGGGGCCAACGTCCCGACTTTC. Its protein is CASSRTPISGANVPTF. V usage is TRBV7-9 and J usage is TRBJ2-6, with D perhaps TRBD1 (5 bases). This CDR3 region has 16 residues. CDR1 is SEHNR and CDR2 is FQNEAQ in the germline V gene (reference sequence). Complete variable domain (other parts from reference TRBV7-9 and TRBJ2-6): DTGVSQNPRHKITKRGQNVTFRCDPISEHNRLYWYRQTLGQGPEFLTYFQNEAQLEKSRLLSDRFSAERPKGSFSTLEIQRTEQGDSAMYLCASSRTPISGANVPTFGAGSRLTVL.

At least ten counts were recorded for this clonotype. This chain joins TRBV15 and TRBJ1-5; 7 nucleotides line up with TRBD1. Losses at the gene ends were 0 bases for V and 7 bases for J; bases not matched to a gene: 6. This CDR3 has 15 residues. Germline V gene data show CDR1 as LNHNV and CDR2 as YYDKDF (reference sequence). CDR3 in DNA: TGTGCCACCAGCAGAGACAGACAGGGTGGACAGCCCCAGCATTTT. Amino acid sequence: CATSRDRQGGQPQHF.

The genes are TRBV7-9 and TRBJ1-1; unclear D gene. V lost 2 bases to trimming and J lost 2 bases, with 12 bases between them. The CDR3 totals 15 residues. Per the germline V gene, CDR1 is SEHNR and CDR2 is FQNEAQ (reference sequence). The CDR3: CASSLILGGNTEAFF. The CDR3 DNA sequence: TGTGCCAGCAGCTTAATTCTGGGAGGAAACACTGAAGCTTTCTTT.

The chain carries TRBV7-2 and TRBJ2-5, with D perhaps matching TRBD1 or TRBD2 (7 bases each). The length of the CDR3 is 14 residues. Germline CDR1 reads SGHTA; CDR2 reads FQGNSA. V shed 5 bases and J shed 3 bases, with 13 bases lying between them. CDR3 in amino acids: CASSPGGEKETQYF. The CDR3 DNA reads as TGTGCCAGCAGCCCAGGGGGGGAAAAAGAGACCCAGTACTTC. The full variable domain, in which reference TRBV7-2 and TRBJ2-5 provide the parts outside the CDR3, is GAGVSQSPSNKVTEKGKDVELRCDPISGHTALYWYRQSLGQGLEFLIYFQGNSAPDKSGLPSDRFSAERTGGSVSTLTIQRTQQEDSAVYLCASSPGGEKETQYFGPGTRLLVL.

As concerns this clonotype: Since a much larger clone is just one base distant, this may be a read error. The chain links TRBV20-1 to TRBJ1-2; maybe TRBD1 (5 bases). The CDR3 runs 12 residues. V was clipped by 1 base and J by 4 bases, with 7 bases between them. In germline, CDR1 is DFQATT, CDR2 SNEGSKA (reference sequence). The CDR3 nucleotides are TGCAGTGCTAGAGGGGGGGGCTATGGCTACACCTTC. Encoded protein: CSARGGGYGYTF.

The V and J genes are TRBV2 and TRBJ1-1, with 7 positions matching TRBD1. Trimming removed 7 bases from V and 0 bases from J; junction bases left unmatched: 5. CDR3 length: 14 residues. CDR1 is SNHLY, CDR2 FYNNEI, per germline. CDR3 coding DNA: TGTGCCAGCACCCAACAGGGGATGAACACTGAAGCTTTCTTT. Amino acids: CASTQQGMNTEAFF.